This T cell receptor beta chain was sequenced for a study of human T cells and chemical hapten exposure. Overall study results and limits: Donor immune responses may differ from healthy people's, since all donors had alopecia.

The CDR3 runs 13 residues. Trimming removed 5 bases from V and 2 bases from J, with 8 bases in between. Germline loops: CDR1 SNHLY, CDR2 FYNNEI. This clonotype was counted only a few times. The antigen is unknown. The authors' processing: Sample TCR counts, which ranged from about 20,000 to 750,000, had a median of 95,638. From the RACE reads, TCRdb called clonotypes with MiXCR, one entry per CDR3 protein. The V and J calls here are based on TCRdb, not the publication. The repertoire holds approximately 75,000 distinct CDR3 sequences, with 8.5% to 9% as singletons. Time point denoted: patch test 2, 6 weeks after DPC sensitization. The treatment was: therapeutic diphenylcyclopropenone sensitization with weekly scalp DPC.

The material sequenced was whole blood, taken in connection with sensitization to the hapten diphenylcyclopropenone (DPC). This TCR was recovered from a woman in her 50s with alopecia areata. Some clones in this sample may be carry-over from other donors' samples. The chain uses TRBV2 and TRBJ2-3; D unresolved. CDR3 sequence: CASSQSYTDTQYF. CDR3 in DNA: TGTGCCAGCAGTCAAAGTTACACAGATACGCAGTATTTT.